Below are 5 T cell receptor beta chains sequenced from a single sample in a study of T cell responses to AZD1222 COVID-19 vaccine. Sequencing used immunoSEQ multiplex PCR; TCRdb keeps in-frame clones, though not all of them. The table has about 130,000 clones, 89% seen once. The specimen comprised peripheral blood, sampled 28 days after the second AZD1222 dose. The receptors were gathered from an adult who received the AZD1222 COVID-19 vaccine.

The chain is built from TRBV2 and TRBJ2-3; unclear D gene. CDR1 SNHLY and CDR2 FYNNEI come from the germline V gene. Trimming left V 9 bases short and J 1 base short, with 14 bases between. The CDR3 has 14 amino acids. CDR3 residues: CAREEYQGTDTQYF. For the CDR3, the DNA is TGTGCCAGGGAAGAATACCAGGGCACAGATACGCAGTATTTT.

The chain uses TRBV5-6 and TRBJ2-1; 9 bases fit TRBD2. The CDR3 covers 16 residues. Germline V lookup: CDR1 SGHDT, CDR2 YYEEEE. V lost 4 bases to trimming and J lost 6 bases; unmatched junction nucleotides: 11. As DNA, the CDR3 is TGTGCCAGCAGCCCACCCCTAGCGGGGAGACTCAATGAGCAGTTCTTC. It is translated as CASSPPLAGRLNEQFF.

The chain uses TRBV6-5 and TRBJ2-7; maybe TRBD1 (6 bases). Germline assignment: CDR1 MNHEY and CDR2 SVGAGI. V was trimmed by 8 bases and J by 3 bases, leaving 14 bases between them. The CDR3 contains 13 residues. The CDR3 is CASVPTGLYEQYF. CDR3 coding DNA: TGTGCCAGCGTACCGACAGGCCTCTACGAGCAGTACTTC.

V and J are TRBV3-1 (or the pseudogene TRBV3-2) and TRBJ1-2; D remains unclear. The V gene's germline CDR1 is LGHDT and CDR2 YNNKEL (reference sequence). Trimming shortened V by 0 bases and J by 5 bases, and 4 bases separated the two germline ends. This CDR3 has 12 amino acids. The CDR3 is CASSQEGYGYTF. CDR3 coding DNA: TGTGCCAGCAGCCAAGAGGGGTATGGCTACACCTTC.

The chain joins TRBV14 to TRBJ1-6, with D perhaps matching TRBD1 (6 bases). V dropped 1 base and J dropped 3 bases, with 16 bases sitting between them. Germline CDR1 and CDR2: SGHDN and FVKESK. This CDR3 is built from 18 residues. CDR3 nucleotide sequence: TGTGCCAGCAGCCAAGTCGGTGGCAGGGGACTCTATAATTCACCCCTCCACTTT. Its translation: CASSQVGGRGLYNSPLHF.